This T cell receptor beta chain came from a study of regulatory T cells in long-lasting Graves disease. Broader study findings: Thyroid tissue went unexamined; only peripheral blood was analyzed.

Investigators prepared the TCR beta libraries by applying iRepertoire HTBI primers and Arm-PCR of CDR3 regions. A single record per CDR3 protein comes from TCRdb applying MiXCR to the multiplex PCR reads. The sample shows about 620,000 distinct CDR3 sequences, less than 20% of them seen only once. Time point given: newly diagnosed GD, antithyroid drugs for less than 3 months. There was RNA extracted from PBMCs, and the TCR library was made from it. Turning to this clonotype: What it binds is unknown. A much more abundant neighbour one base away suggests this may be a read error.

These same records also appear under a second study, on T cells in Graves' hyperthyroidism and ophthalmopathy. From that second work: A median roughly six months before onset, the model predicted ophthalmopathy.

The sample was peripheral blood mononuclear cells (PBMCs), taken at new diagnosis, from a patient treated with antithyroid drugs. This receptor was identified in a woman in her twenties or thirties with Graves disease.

CDR3 coding DNA: TGTGCCAACAAACTACCCGAGGGCAGCAATCAGCCCCAGCATTTT. Amino acids: CANKLPEGSNQPQHF. The chain employs TRBV28 and TRBJ1-5, with no clear D. V was clipped by 10 bases and J by 1 base, with 17 bases between them. This CDR3 contains 15 residues. The germline gives CDR1 MDHEN, CDR2 SYDVKM.